A selection of T cell receptor beta chains follows, all from one sample in a study of blood T cell repertoires in COVID-19. TCRdb keeps only in-frame clones here, not all; method: immunoSEQ multiplex PCR. The sample holds over 200,000 clones, around nine tenths seen once. Material for sequencing was PBMCs or T cells enriched from blood (not recorded which). These receptors originate from a woman aged 25-40 years who had been exposed to COVID-19. Both conserved end residues are part of each CDR3. A D gene is named only where the DNA matches it firmly. The size entry is marked missing in some rows and otherwise reads once, few, many or a size class.

D	size	V	J	CDR3	DNA
-	once	TRBV2	TRBJ2-7	CASSEAYRSYEQYF	TGTGCCAGCAGTGAAGCCTACAGATCCTACGAGCAGTACTTC
-	-	TRBV19	TRBJ2-5	CASSKSRGRHETQYF	TGTGCCAGTAGTAAATCGAGAGGGAGGCACGAGACCCAGTACTTC
-	once	TRBV7-9	TRBJ2-1	CASSLVVGGWNEQFF	TGTGCCAGCAGCTTAGTCGTAGGAGGATGGAATGAGCAGTTCTTC
-	-	TRBV3-1/TRBV3-2	TRBJ2-2	CATTGVQGNTGELFF	TGTGCCACCACTGGGGTACAGGGGAACACCGGGGAGCTGTTTTTT
TRBD2	-	TRBV28	TRBJ2-1	CASSLKWGGGPFDNEQFF	TGTGCCAGCAGCTTAAAGTGGGGGGGAGGGCCATTCGACAATGAGCAGTTCTTC
-	once	TRBV2	TRBJ2-7	CASTLGQYPSSEQYF	TGTGCCAGCACCCTAGGACAGTACCCTTCGAGCGAGCAGTACTTC
TRBD1	-	TRBV2	TRBJ2-1	CASSATGGVYNEQFF	TGTGCCAGCAGTGCGACAGGGGGGGTCTACAATGAGCAGTTCTTC
TRBD1	once	TRBV11-2	TRBJ2-5	CASSLNPYRGEVETQYF	TGTGCCAGCAGCTTAAACCCATACAGGGGGGAGGTAGAGACCCAGTACTTC
TRBD1	-	TRBV7-6	TRBJ2-2	CASSPGTGITGELFF	TGTGCCAGCAGCCCCGGGACAGGGATAACCGGGGAGCTGTTTTTT
TRBD1	once	TRBV29-1	TRBJ1-2	CSVTGGRWDGYTF	TGCAGCGTAACAGGGGGAAGATGGGATGGCTACACCTTC
TRBD2	-	TRBV10-2	TRBJ2-1	CASSGREGNEQFF	TGCGCCAGCAGTGGGCGGGAGGGCAATGAGCAGTTCTTC
TRBD1	-	TRBV6-5	TRBJ2-3	CASRPWDRNTDTQYF	TGTGCCAGCAGGCCTTGGGACAGGAACACAGATACGCAGTATTTT
-	-	TRBV5-6	TRBJ2-1	CASSEGTGSYNEQFF	TGTGCCAGCAGCGAAGGAACAGGTTCCTACAATGAGCAGTTCTTC
-	-	TRBV27	TRBJ1-5	CASSPQQGTQGNQPQHF	TGTGCCAGCAGTCCACAACAGGGTACCCAGGGCAATCAGCCCCAGCATTTT
-	once	TRBV4-2	TRBJ2-4	CASSQVATGKGIQYF	TGTGCCAGCAGCCAAGTAGCCACGGGGAAGGGCATTCAGTACTTC
TRBD2	once	TRBV5-4	TRBJ2-5	CASSRGGETQYF	TGTGCCAGCAGCCGGGGGGGAGAGACCCAGTACTTC
TRBD1	-	TRBV18	TRBJ2-7	CASSPPTGSSYEQYF	TGTGCCAGCTCACCACCGACAGGGAGCTCCTACGAGCAGTACTTC
-	-	TRBV12-3/TRBV12-4	TRBJ1-5	CASSFWGDQPQHF	TGTGCCAGCAGTTTTTGGGGGGACCAGCCCCAGCATTTT
TRBD2	many	TRBV19	TRBJ2-1	CASSIARTSGAHNEQFF	TGTGCCAGTAGTATAGCCCGGACTAGCGGGGCCCACAATGAGCAGTTCTTC
-	-	TRBV5-6	TRBJ1-1	CASSPPGRETEAFF	TGTGCCAGCAGCCCCCCTGGGAGGGAGACTGAAGCTTTCTTT
-	-	TRBV5-1	TRBJ1-4	CASSLDRSGGEKLFF	TGCGCCAGCAGCTTGGACCGCTCGGGAGGTGAAAAACTGTTTTTT
-	-	TRBV27	TRBJ1-1	CASSLQGLNTEAFF	TGTGCCAGCAGTCTCCAGGGCTTGAACACTGAAGCTTTCTTT
TRBD2	-	TRBV5-4	TRBJ2-5	CASSSPRTRSIKETQYF	TGTGCCAGCAGCTCTCCCCGGACTAGGTCGATCAAGGAGACCCAGTACTTC
TRBD2	-	TRBV25-1	TRBJ2-7	CASSEPGLAGAYEQYF	TGTGCCAGCAGTGAGCCAGGACTAGCGGGGGCCTACGAGCAGTACTTC
-	-	TRBV4-2	TRBJ1-2	CASSQDIGDYGYTF	TGTGCCAGCAGCCAAGATATCGGGGACTATGGCTACACCTTC
-	-	TRBV19	TRBJ1-2	CASSIGGEGGDYGYTF	TGTGCCAGTAGTATTGGGGGGGAGGGAGGCGACTATGGCTACACCTTC
-	-	TRBV5-4	TRBJ2-7	CASSLVQGEQYF	TGTGCCAGCAGCTTGGTACAGGGCGAGCAGTACTTC
-	-	TRBV14	TRBJ2-3	CASSQDLAGFTDTQYF	TGTGCCAGCAGCCAAGATCTGGCGGGGTTCACAGATACGCAGTATTTT
-	once	TRBV18	TRBJ1-2	CATSTGLGYTF	TGTGCCACCTCGACAGGACTCGGCTACACCTTC
-	-	TRBV6-2/TRBV6-3	TRBJ1-2	CASSYSEMNGYTF	TGTGCCAGCAGTTACTCCGAGATGAATGGCTACACCTTC
TRBD1	-	TRBV5-1	TRBJ1-1	CASSARDRGTNTEAFF	TGCGCCAGCAGCGCCCGGGACAGGGGAACCAACACTGAAGCTTTCTTT
TRBD1	-	TRBV15	TRBJ1-1	CATSPGQGNTEAFF	TGTGCCACCAGTCCGGGACAGGGGAACACTGAAGCTTTCTTT
-	-	TRBV10-1	TRBJ2-3	CATQAVHLTDTQYF	TGCGCCACTCAAGCGGTCCACCTCACAGATACGCAGTATTTT
TRBD2	-	TRBV12-5	TRBJ2-1	CASGRAGPLYNEQFF	TGTGCTAGTGGGAGAGCGGGACCCTTATACAATGAGCAGTTCTTC
-	-	TRBV5-1	TRBJ1-4	CASSLANRNEKLFF	TGCGCCAGCAGCTTGGCCAACAGAAATGAAAAACTGTTTTTT
-	few	TRBV2	TRBJ2-1	CASSPLVISSYNEQFF	TGTGCCAGCAGTCCCCTGGTGATCAGCTCCTACAATGAGCAGTTCTTC
-	once	TRBV11-1	TRBJ1-6	CASRKDSRNSPLHF	TGTGCCAGCAGGAAGGACAGTCGAAATTCACCCCTCCACTTT
-	-	TRBV5-6	TRBJ1-5	CASSSRGQKNQPQHF	TGTGCCAGCAGCTCCAGGGGTCAGAAGAATCAGCCCCAGCATTTT
TRBD1	once	TRBV7-9	TRBJ2-7	CASSFETGGSEQYF	TGTGCCAGCAGCTTCGAGACAGGGGGAAGTGAGCAGTACTTC
TRBD1	-	TRBV5-4	TRBJ2-2	CASSLSARGRPGELFF	TGTGCCAGCAGCTTGTCGGCCAGGGGGCGCCCCGGGGAGCTGTTTTTT
-	-	TRBV11-2	TRBJ1-3	CASSRAWGQSSGNTIYF	TGTGCCAGCAGTAGGGCTTGGGGGCAAAGCTCTGGAAACACCATATATTTT
-	-	TRBV19	TRBJ1-3	CAKQGRGNTIYF	TGTGCCAAACAGGGTCGTGGAAACACCATATATTTT
TRBD2	-	TRBV19	TRBJ2-5	CASSNLAGQREETQYF	TGTGCCAGTAGTAATCTAGCGGGACAGAGGGAAGAGACCCAGTACTTC
-	-	TRBV5-1	TRBJ2-1	CASSSILVTRNNEQFF	TGCGCCAGCAGCTCAATACTAGTGACTAGAAACAATGAGCAGTTCTTC
TRBD1	-	TRBV9	TRBJ1-2	CASSKSGTDNYGYTF	TGTGCCAGCAGCAAATCCGGGACAGACAACTATGGCTACACCTTC
TRBD1	-	TRBV30	TRBJ1-2	CAWGTGQDYGYTF	TGTGCCTGGGGGACAGGGCAAGACTATGGCTACACCTTC
-	-	TRBV5-1	TRBJ1-1	CASSLGGVHTEAFF	TGCGCCAGCAGCTTGGGCGGGGTTCACACTGAAGCTTTCTTT
-	once	TRBV13	TRBJ2-7	CASSLAGARGEQYF	TGTGCCAGCAGCTTAGCGGGAGCTAGAGGCGAGCAGTACTTC
-	-	TRBV4-1	TRBJ2-7	CASSQETGGPKYF	TGCGCCAGCAGCCAAGAGACCGGGGGGCCGAAGTACTTC
TRBD2	-	TRBV28	TRBJ2-3	CASSLRLAGGIDTQYF	TGTGCCAGCAGTTTGAGACTAGCGGGAGGGATAGATACGCAGTATTTT